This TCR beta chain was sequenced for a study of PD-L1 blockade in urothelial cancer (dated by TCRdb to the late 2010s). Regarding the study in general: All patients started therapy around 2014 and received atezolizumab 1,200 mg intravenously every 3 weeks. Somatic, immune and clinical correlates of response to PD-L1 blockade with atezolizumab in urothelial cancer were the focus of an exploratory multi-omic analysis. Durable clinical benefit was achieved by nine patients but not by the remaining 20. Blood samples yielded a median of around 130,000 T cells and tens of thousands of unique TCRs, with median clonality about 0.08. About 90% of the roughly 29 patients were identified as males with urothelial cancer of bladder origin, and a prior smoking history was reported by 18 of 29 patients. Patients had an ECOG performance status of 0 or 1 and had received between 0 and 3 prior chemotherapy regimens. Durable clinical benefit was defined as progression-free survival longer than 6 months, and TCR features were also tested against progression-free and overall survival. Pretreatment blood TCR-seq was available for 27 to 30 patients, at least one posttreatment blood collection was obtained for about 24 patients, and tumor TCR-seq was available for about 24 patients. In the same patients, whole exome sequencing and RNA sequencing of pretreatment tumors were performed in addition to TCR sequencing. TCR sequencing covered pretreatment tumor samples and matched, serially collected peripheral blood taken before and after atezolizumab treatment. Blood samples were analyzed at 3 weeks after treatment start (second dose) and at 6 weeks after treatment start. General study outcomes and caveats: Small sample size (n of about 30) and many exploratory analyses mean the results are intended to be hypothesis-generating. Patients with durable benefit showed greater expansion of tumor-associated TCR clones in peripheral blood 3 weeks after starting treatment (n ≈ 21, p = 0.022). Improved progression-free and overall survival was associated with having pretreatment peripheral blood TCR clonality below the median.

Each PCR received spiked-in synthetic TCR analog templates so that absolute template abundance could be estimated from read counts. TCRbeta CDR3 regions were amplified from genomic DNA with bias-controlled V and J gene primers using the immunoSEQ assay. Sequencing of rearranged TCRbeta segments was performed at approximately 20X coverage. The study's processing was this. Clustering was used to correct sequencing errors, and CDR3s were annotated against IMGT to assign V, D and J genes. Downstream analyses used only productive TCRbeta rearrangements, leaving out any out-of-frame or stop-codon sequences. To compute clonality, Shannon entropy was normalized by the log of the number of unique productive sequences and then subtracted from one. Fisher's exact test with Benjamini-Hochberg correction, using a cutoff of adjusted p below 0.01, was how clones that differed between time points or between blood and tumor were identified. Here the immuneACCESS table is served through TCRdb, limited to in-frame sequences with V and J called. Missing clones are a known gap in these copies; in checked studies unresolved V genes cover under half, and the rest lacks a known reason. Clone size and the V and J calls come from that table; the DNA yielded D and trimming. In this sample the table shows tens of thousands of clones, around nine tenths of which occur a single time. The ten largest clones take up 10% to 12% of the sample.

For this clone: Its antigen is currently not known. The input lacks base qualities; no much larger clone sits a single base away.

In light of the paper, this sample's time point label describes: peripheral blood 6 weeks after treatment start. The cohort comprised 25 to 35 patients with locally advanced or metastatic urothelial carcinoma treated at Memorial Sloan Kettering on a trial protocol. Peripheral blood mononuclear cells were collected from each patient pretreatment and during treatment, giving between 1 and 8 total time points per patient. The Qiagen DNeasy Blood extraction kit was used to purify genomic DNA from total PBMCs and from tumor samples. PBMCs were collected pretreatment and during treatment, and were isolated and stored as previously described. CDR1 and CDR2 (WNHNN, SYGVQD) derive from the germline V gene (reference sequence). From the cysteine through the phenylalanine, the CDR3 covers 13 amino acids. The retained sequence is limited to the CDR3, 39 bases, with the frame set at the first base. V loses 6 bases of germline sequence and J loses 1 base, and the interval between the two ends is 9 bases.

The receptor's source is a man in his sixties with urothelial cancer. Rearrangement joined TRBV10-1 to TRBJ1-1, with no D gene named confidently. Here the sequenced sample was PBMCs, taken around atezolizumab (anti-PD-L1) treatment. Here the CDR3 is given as CASRRQENTEAFF. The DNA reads TGCGCCAGCAGGCGACAAGAGAACACTGAAGCTTTCTTT.